This TCR beta chain comes out of a study of shared clonotypes between healthy human individuals. General study findings and limits: Rarefaction analysis demonstrated incomplete sorted-subset sequencing notwithstanding large depth.

Here immunoSEQ multiplex PCR was the method, and the copy in TCRdb shows in-frame clones only, minus some. The sample includes under 650,000 clones, less than 96% of them seen just once. This clone was seen a single time. The antigen remains unidentified. The CDR3 sequence is 15 residues long. J was trimmed by 3 bases and V by 3 bases; bases with no gene match: 5. The germline V gene encodes CDR1 SGHTA and CDR2 FQGNSA. The receptor was derived from a woman aged 25 to 39 in good health. This chain uses TRBV7-2 with TRBJ2-7, with 10 bases lining up with TRBD2. Specimen: naive CD4+ T cells sorted from blood. The subset: CD45RA+ positively selected. CDR3 region: CASSLAGTSDYEQYF. As DNA, the CDR3 is TGTGCCAGCAGCTTGGCCGGGACTAGCGACTACGAGCAGTACTTC.